The 10 T cell receptor beta chains listed next were all sequenced from one sample in a study of blood T cell repertoires in COVID-19 (dated by TCRdb to between 2020 and 2021). The library was built by means of the immunoSEQ multiplex PCR assay. Sourced from immuneACCESS, this table was stored by TCRdb with only in-frame sequences that have V and J called. A share of the clones is absent; for the studies checked, an unresolved V gene accounts for under half, and the remainder has no known explanation. This sample comprises tens of thousands of clones, about 90% of them detected only once. More than 15% of the sample is in the top ten clones. Sample: peripheral blood. The receptors were gathered from a woman in her twenties or thirties in a cohort sampled during active COVID-19.

The CDR3 nucleotides read TGTGCCAGCAGTTTCGGGAGGTCCTACGAGCAGTACTTC. Protein product: CASSFGRSYEQYF. The V call is TRBV28, the J call TRBJ2-7, with TRBD2 identical over 7 bases. Germline-derived CDR1 and CDR2 are MDHEN and SYDVKM. The CDR3 runs 13 residues. V lost 3 bases, J lost 1 base, and 0 bases stayed unmatched.

The chain links TRBV5-1 to TRBJ2-7, with D tentatively TRBD1 (6 bases). The CDR3 covers 14 residues. Trimming cost V 4 bases and J 0 bases, with 11 bases left between them. Germline CDR1 and CDR2: SGHRS and YFSETQ. The CDR3 DNA reads TGCGCCAGCAGCAGAACAGGGTCCTCCTACGAGCAGTACTTC. Translated: CASSRTGSSYEQYF.

The chain joins TRBV20-1 to TRBJ2-5; a possible D gene is TRBD2 (6 bases). CDR3 size: 13 residues. V lost 3 bases and J lost 6, with 14 bases in between. Germline lookup yields CDR1 DFQATT and CDR2 SNEGSKA (reference sequence). Written as DNA, the CDR3 is TGCAGTGCTAGTGCTGGGGGGAGGAAGACCCAGTACTTC. Translating gives CSASAGGRKTQYF.

V usage is TRBV19 and J usage is TRBJ1-5; D is undetermined. The ends were cut back, 2 bases at V and 2 bases at J, with 10 bases in the middle. This CDR3 region has 15 residues. Germline CDR1 reads LNHDA; CDR2 reads SQIVND (reference sequence). The CDR3 sequence: CASSITSDGNQPQHF. The CDR3 DNA reads TGTGCCAGTAGTATAACAAGCGATGGCAATCAGCCCCAGCATTTT. Filled out from reference TRBV19 and TRBJ1-5, the complete variable domain reads DGGITQSPKYLFRKEGQNVTLSCEQNLNHDAMYWYRQDPGQGLRLIYYSQIVNDFQKGDIAEGYSVSREKKESFPLTVTSAQKNPTAFYLCASSITSDGNQPQHFGDGTRLSIL.

The J gene is TRBJ2-3, the V gene TRBV19, with 9 bases that match TRBD1. The CDR3 totals 16 residues. Trimming cost V 6 bases and J 3 bases; bases outside gene matches: 10. The germline V gene encodes CDR1 LNHDA and CDR2 SQIVND (reference sequence). The DNA for the CDR3 is TGTGCCAGTAGCTCAATTGGGACAGGGTCAACAGATACGCAGTATTTT. This gives the protein CASSSIGTGSTDTQYF.

The rearrangement uses TRBV28 and TRBJ2-7; 7 nucleotides agree with TRBD2. Trimming at V came to 3 bases and at J to 6 bases, leaving 8 bases not matched to a gene. The CDR3 consists of 14 residues. In germline, CDR1 is MDHEN, CDR2 SYDVKM. The CDR3 region has the DNA TGTGCCAGCAGTTTGAGTAGCGGGTTCCGCGAGCAGTACTTC. Protein sequence: CASSLSSGFREQYF.

The V and J genes are TRBV24-1 and TRBJ1-2; D may be TRBD1 (5 bases). The V gene lost 7 bases and the J gene lost 4 bases, with 9 bases spanning the gap. This CDR3 spans 12 amino acids. Germline V gives CDR1 KGHDR, CDR2 SFDVKD. CDR3 bases: TGTGCCACCAGGGGGCGCCCCTATGGCTACACCTTC. Protein product: CATRGRPYGYTF.

The CDR3 region has the DNA TGTGCCAGCAGTTTTGGGACACCAACCTACGAGCAGTACTTC. Translation: CASSFGTPTYEQYF. The chain has TRBV28 and TRBJ2-7; a possible D gene is TRBD1 (6 bases). This CDR3 spans 14 amino acids. Between the trimmed V and J ends, which lost 3 bases and 2 bases, there was a span of 11 bases. The germline V gene has CDR1 MDHEN and CDR2 SYDVKM.

The count of this clone is one. V usage is TRBV24-1 and J usage is TRBJ2-7; 8 bases agree with TRBD2. With V trimmed by 4 bases and J by 5 bases, 3 bases remained unmatched. Germline CDR1 and CDR2: KGHDR and SFDVKD. The CDR3 is 13 amino acids. CDR3: CATSDFSGNEQYF. CDR3 nucleotide sequence: TGTGCCACCAGTGACTTTAGCGGGAACGAGCAGTACTTC.

This chain connects TRBV13 to TRBJ1-2; D is unresolved. V gave up 0 bases and J gave up 8 bases, with 7 bases separating them. Germline CDR1 reads PRHDT; CDR2 reads FYEKMQ (reference sequence). The CDR3 is 12 residues long. The CDR3: CASSLGRIGYTF. Here the CDR3 DNA reads TGTGCCAGCAGCTTAGGCAGGATAGGCTACACCTTC.